This TCR beta chain was profiled in a study of blood T cell repertoires in COVID-19. The assay was immunoSEQ multiplex PCR, and TCRdb's table has in-frame clones only and misses some. The sample contains under 200,000 clones, nearly 90% of which appear only once. With 7 bases removed from V and 1 base from J, the gap between germline ends came to 13 bases. This CDR3 spans 14 amino acids. The germline V gene has CDR1 ENHRY and CDR2 SYGVKD. This rearrangement joins TRBV10-3 to TRBJ2-5; D is possibly TRBD2 (6 bases). This sequence was found in a man between 60 and 75 years old with active or convalescent COVID-19. Sequenced sample: peripheral blood. The CDR3 region is CAINSPGLQETQYF. CDR3 DNA sequence: TGTGCCATCAATAGTCCGGGACTCCAAGAGACCCAGTACTTC.